This passage covers 24 T cell receptor beta chains from one sample sequenced in a study of identifying expanded T cells in peripheral blood. Libraries were prepared by immunoSEQ multiplex PCR; TCRdb keeps only in-frame clonotypes and omits some of them. The sample consists of approximately 75,000 clones, 75% to 90% of them appearing once. Material: blood. The origin of the receptors is a person aged 18-69 years in good health.

This sequence joins TRBV6-6 and TRBJ2-5, with TRBD2 as a possible D gene (6 bases). The CDR3 has 14 residues. Trimming took 5 bases from V and 5 from J, leaving 15 bases between them. Germline CDR1 reads MNHNY; CDR2 reads SVGAGI (reference sequence). The CDR3 protein is CASSRDLLGETQYF. The CDR3 coding sequence is TGTGCCAGCAGTCGGGACTTACTGGGGGAGACCCAGTACTTC.

V and J are TRBV7-9 and TRBJ2-2, with D unclear. The germline V gene has CDR1 SEHNR and CDR2 FQNEAQ (reference sequence). This CDR3 contains 11 residues. Trimming stripped 7 bases from V and 6 bases from J, with 6 bases between. CDR3 nucleotides: TGTGCCAGCATCCGTTCCGGGGAGCTGTTTTTT. Amino acids: CASIRSGELFF.

The CDR3 bases are TGTGCCAGCAGTGCCCGGGACAGGTCTTACAATGAGCAGTTCTTC. Protein sequence: CASSARDRSYNEQFF. This chain uses TRBV25-1 with TRBJ2-1; 8 nucleotides agree with TRBD1. CDR1 is MGHDK and CDR2 is SYGVNS in the germline V gene. This CDR3 spans 15 amino acids. The trim removed 4 bases at V and 4 bases at J, leaving 6 bases unmatched.

V and J are TRBV27 and TRBJ2-5, with D tentatively TRBD2 (5 bases). The CDR3 length is 14 residues. V shed 2 bases and J shed 7 bases, with 14 bases lying between them. Germline CDR1 MNHEY, CDR2 SMNVEV (reference sequence). The CDR3 sequence: CASSLKRAGGTQYF. Here the CDR3 DNA reads TGTGCCAGCAGTTTAAAAAGGGCGGGCGGGACCCAGTACTTC.

The chain links TRBV27 to TRBJ2-5; no definite D call. This CDR3 is built from 13 residues. Trimming removed 4 bases at V and 2 bases at J, with 8 bases between. The germline gives CDR1 MNHEY, CDR2 SMNVEV (reference sequence). The CDR3 DNA reads as TGTGCCAGCAGTTCAAACGGACAAGAGACCCAGTACTTC. It codes for CASSSNGQETQYF.

V and J are TRBV28 and TRBJ1-2; the match to TRBD1 covers 8 bases. CDR1 is MDHEN, CDR2 SYDVKM, per germline. V was pared by 3 bases and J by 7 bases, with 4 bases of the junction left unmatched. The CDR3 length is 13 residues. CDR3 amino acids: CASSFGQGAGYTF. In DNA form, the CDR3 reads TGTGCCAGCAGTTTCGGACAGGGTGCTGGCTACACCTTC.

This chain joins TRBV7-2 and TRBJ2-3; D possibly corresponds to TRBD2 (7 bases). The CDR3 has 16 amino acids. Deletions cut 1 base from V and 5 bases from J, with 16 bases between. Per the germline V gene, CDR1 is SGHTA and CDR2 is FQGNSA. The CDR3 DNA follows: TGTGCCAGCAGCTTAGGAACCACGGGGGGCCAAGATACGCAGTATTTT. It is translated as CASSLGTTGGQDTQYF.

The chain carries TRBV23-1 and TRBJ1-2, with no clear D. Being an ORF, TRBV23-1 has a function that is uncertain. V lost 4 bases and J 0 bases, leaving 18 bases between the germline ends. CDR3 length: 17 amino acids. The CDR3 bases are TGCGCCAGCAGTCCTTTAGGGCACAAACTTTCTAACTATGGCTACACCTTC. Translating gives CASSPLGHKLSNYGYTF.

This rearrangement joins TRBV7-9 to TRBJ2-5; 8 nucleotides line up with TRBD1. Germline-derived CDR1 and CDR2 are SEHNR and FQNEAQ (reference sequence). The CDR3 contains 15 residues. Losses at the gene ends were 5 bases for V and 5 bases for J; bases not matched to a gene: 10. The CDR3 DNA sequence: TGTGCCAGCAGCCGAGGACAGGGCCTTGGGGAGACCCAGTACTTC. Translated: CASSRGQGLGETQYF.

The V gene is TRBV29-1, the J gene TRBJ1-1, with 9 nucleotides matching TRBD1. CDR1 and CDR2 (germline): SQVTM, ANQGSEA. The CDR3 has 12 amino acids. Trimming cost V 5 bases and J 6 bases; bases outside gene matches: 4. DNA for the CDR3: TGCAGCGTTCACAGGGGGCGGGCTGAAGCTTTCTTT. Encoded protein: CSVHRGRAEAFF.

The chain recombines TRBV19 with TRBJ2-3; weak D call: TRBD1 (5 bases). V was cut by 0 bases and J by 1 base, with 14 bases left in between. The CDR3 consists of 17 residues. CDR1 is LNHDA and CDR2 is SQIVND in the germline V gene (reference sequence). CDR3 DNA sequence: TGTGCCAGTAGTATAGATCCCAGGGTAGGGGGCACAGATACGCAGTATTTT. This sequence encodes CASSIDPRVGGTDTQYF.

This chain links TRBV11-2 with TRBJ2-5; the D gene is possibly TRBD2 (7 bases). Looked up from germline, CDR1 is SGHAT and CDR2 is FQNNGV. The CDR3 is 14 residues long. V was clipped by 1 base and J by 5 bases, with 11 bases between them. In DNA, the CDR3 is TGTGCCAGCAGCTTAGGCGGGGGCGCGGAGACCCAGTACTTC. As protein: CASSLGGGAETQYF.

The V and J genes are TRBV6-4 and TRBJ1-2, with TRBD1 matching 9 bases. The V gene end was trimmed by 7 bases and the J gene end by 5 bases; junction bases not matched to a gene: 14. The CDR3 covers 16 residues. The germline CDR1 and CDR2 sequences are MRHNA and SNTAGT. The CDR3 DNA reads TGTGCCAGCACCGTAGGGGACAGGGAGATCCAGTATGGCTACACCTTC. Residues: CASTVGDREIQYGYTF.

This sequence joins TRBV15 and TRBJ1-4, with 11 bases identical to TRBD1. Germline trimming cut 3 bases from V and 7 bases from J; bases unmatched to any gene: 7. This CDR3 spans 16 amino acids. The V gene's germline CDR1 is LNHNV and CDR2 YYDKDF (reference sequence). The CDR3 DNA follows: TGTGCCACCAGCAGCAAATCCGGGACAGGGGGTGAAAAACTGTTTTTT. Translating gives CATSSKSGTGGEKLFF.

This chain connects TRBV13 to TRBJ2-7, with D possibly TRBD2 on 7 matching bases. Trimming took off 5 bases at V and 6 bases at J, with 14 bases between the two ends. Germline CDR1 reads PRHDT; CDR2 reads FYEKMQ (reference sequence). The CDR3 loop spans 13 amino acids. CDR3 protein: CASSRGLGGEQYF. CDR3 sequence (DNA): TGTGCCAGCAGCCGAGGACTAGGGGGCGAGCAGTACTTC.

The chain uses TRBV19 and TRBJ2-2, with unresolved D. The CDR3 has 16 residues. V was cut by 1 base and J by 7 bases, with 16 bases left in between. Germline lookup yields CDR1 LNHDA and CDR2 SQIVND (reference sequence). In DNA form, the CDR3 reads TGTGCCAGTAGTATAGGTGGAGCGCGTCCAATCGGGGAGCTGTTTTTT. It encodes CASSIGGARPIGELFF. Full variable domain (outside the CDR3, taken from reference TRBV19 and TRBJ2-2): DGGITQSPKYLFRKEGQNVTLSCEQNLNHDAMYWYRQDPGQGLRLIYYSQIVNDFQKGDIAEGYSVSREKKESFPLTVTSAQKNPTAFYLCASSIGGARPIGELFFGEGSRLTVL.

This sequence joins TRBV11-2 and TRBJ1-2, with TRBD1 as a possible D gene (5 bases). Germline-derived CDR1 and CDR2 are SGHAT and FQNNGV. There are 14 residues in the CDR3. Trimming took 3 bases from V and 2 from J, leaving 10 bases between them. DNA of the CDR3: TGTGCCAGCAGCTTGTGGGGGGACAACTATGGCTACACCTTC. Translated: CASSLWGDNYGYTF.

The chain is built from TRBV5-1 and TRBJ1-1; 11 nucleotides line up with TRBD1. CDR1 and CDR2 from the germline V gene are SGHRS and YFSETQ. This CDR3 spans 19 amino acids. Trimming cost V 2 bases and J 5 bases; bases outside gene matches: 17. The CDR3 loop reads CASSFKGPGQGGSGTEAFF. CDR3 coding DNA: TGCGCCAGCAGCTTTAAAGGACCGGGACAGGGGGGATCGGGAACTGAAGCTTTCTTT.

This clone was seen a single time. J is TRBJ2-1 and V is TRBV9; D is perhaps TRBD1 or TRBD2 (5 bases each). V was clipped by 3 bases and J by 0 bases, with 13 bases between them. CDR1 and CDR2 from the germline V gene are SGDLS and YYNGEE. The CDR3 has 16 residues. CDR3 coding DNA: TGTGCCAGCAGCGGGGGACGACAAAGCTCCTACAATGAGCAGTTCTTC. Its translation: CASSGGRQSSYNEQFF.

This sequence joins TRBV7-2 and TRBJ1-2; a weak D match, TRBD1 (6 bases). Germline values: CDR1 SGHTA, CDR2 FQGNSA. Trimming removed 1 base from V and 2 bases from J, with 11 bases in between. The CDR3 is 15 amino acids. The CDR3: CASSLDDRSNYGYTF. The CDR3 nucleotides are TGTGCCAGCAGCTTAGATGACAGGTCGAACTATGGCTACACCTTC.

V gene TRBV21-1 combines with J gene TRBJ2-7; TRBD1, the table's D call, was not compared with the DNA. TRBV21-1 is termed a pseudogene. This CDR3 comprises 16 residues. CDR3 amino acids: CASSSLITGAFYEQYF. The DNA of the CDR3 is TGTGCCAGCAGCAGTTTGATTACAGGGGCTTTCTACGAGCAGTACTTC.

The chain has TRBV5-4 and TRBJ1-1; tentative D call: TRBD1 (5 bases). CDR3 length: 13 residues. Germline CDR1 SGHNT, CDR2 YYREEE (reference sequence). Trimming shortened V by 4 bases and J by 2 bases, and 9 bases separated the two germline ends. DNA for the CDR3: TGTGCCAGCAGCGCTGACAGTAACACTGAAGCTTTCTTT. Translated: CASSADSNTEAFF.

In DNA, the CDR3 is TGTGCCAGTACGGGGGGGGTCTACAATGAGCAGTTCTTC. Protein: CASTGGVYNEQFF. The rearrangement uses TRBV19 and TRBJ2-1; 8 nucleotides align to TRBD2. The germline CDR1 and CDR2 sequences are LNHDA and SQIVND (reference sequence). The ends lost 7 bases at V and 3 bases at J; junction bases unmatched: 2. The CDR3 loop spans 13 amino acids.

The chain has TRBV18 and TRBJ2-7; D unresolved. Germline CDR1 and CDR2: KGHSH and LQKENI. Trimming took off 0 bases at V and 4 bases at J, with 10 bases between the two ends. The CDR3 runs to 14 residues. CDR3 region: CASSPPSQPYEQYF. The CDR3 coding sequence is TGTGCCAGCTCACCACCATCCCAGCCATACGAGCAGTACTTC.